This entry describes one T cell receptor (beta chain). Its specificity is unknown. TCRdb's copy holds only in-frame clones and misses some; the assay was immunoSEQ multiplex PCR. Among 150,000 to 200,000 clones, 75% to 90% were seen once, and the ten largest hold around 4.6%. The data were obtained in a study of lymphopenia after photon versus proton radiotherapy. General study findings and limits: Post-nadir diversity loss with photons came from oligoclonal expansion, particularly CD8+ Temra cells. Photon-treated patients lost naive T cells and TCR diversity; proton-treated stayed stable.

The source material was peripheral blood, sampled from a patient treated with photon-based radiotherapy. This sequence originates from a man aged 50-59 years with gastric cancer.

This CDR3 is CATSRDVGQGANYGYTF. In DNA, the CDR3 is TGTGCCACCAGCAGAGATGTGGGACAGGGGGCGAACTATGGCTACACCTTC. The chain uses TRBV15 and TRBJ1-2; 12 positions match TRBD1. The trim removed 0 bases at V and 2 bases at J, leaving 4 bases unmatched. Germline CDR1 and CDR2: LNHNV and YYDKDF (reference sequence). This CDR3 has 17 amino acids.